Below are 18 T cell receptor beta chains sequenced from a single sample in a study of blood T cell repertoires in COVID-19. Clones were read by immunoSEQ multiplex PCR, and TCRdb kept only the in-frame ones, dropping some. The data hold 110,000 to 150,000 clones, with 84% observed a single time. The sample taken for sequencing was PBMCs or T cells enriched from blood (not recorded which). The receptors come from a woman aged 18-35 years who had been exposed to COVID-19.

This chain uses TRBV27 with TRBJ2-7; TRBD1 agrees at 8 bases. CDR1 MNHEY and CDR2 SMNVEV come from the germline V gene (reference sequence). The V segment lost 5 bases and the J segment 4 bases; nucleotides outside the gene matches: 10. The CDR3 runs 15 residues. The CDR3 loop is CASSASTGEKYEQYF. DNA for the CDR3: TGTGCCAGCAGTGCCTCGACAGGGGAAAAGTACGAGCAGTACTTC.

The chain employs TRBV6-5 and TRBJ2-1; D possibly corresponds to TRBD2 (7 bases). Germline V lookup: CDR1 MNHEY, CDR2 SVGAGI. The ends were cut back, 7 bases at V and 2 bases at J, with 12 bases in the middle. The CDR3 sequence is 14 residues long. The CDR3 nucleotides are TGTGCCAGCATCGGGGGGCAGCCCTACAATGAGCAGTTCTTC. Translation gives CASIGGQPYNEQFF.

This chain joins TRBV5-6 and TRBJ1-6; 8 nucleotides match TRBD1. CDR1 is SGHDT, CDR2 YYEEEE, per germline. V trimming: 2 bases; J trimming: 5 bases; junction bases outside the gene matches: 3. The CDR3 runs 15 residues. Written as DNA, the CDR3 is TGTGCCAGCAGCTTTGGGGACAGGAATAATTCACCCCTCCACTTT. Its translation is CASSFGDRNNSPLHF.

The V call is TRBV28, the J call TRBJ1-5, with 7 bases identical to TRBD1. Losses at the gene ends were 3 bases for V and 3 bases for J; bases not matched to a gene: 2. The CDR3 has 14 residues. Per germline, CDR1 MDHEN and CDR2 SYDVKM. In DNA form, the CDR3 reads TGTGCCAGCAGTTTGGGACAGTACAATCAGCCCCAGCATTTT. Its translation is CASSLGQYNQPQHF.

The V gene is TRBV3-1 (or the pseudogene TRBV3-2), the J gene TRBJ2-7; TRBD2 matches 7 bases. This CDR3 has 16 amino acids. The V segment lost 0 bases and the J segment 0 bases; nucleotides outside the gene matches: 5. Germline CDR1 reads LGHDT; CDR2 reads YNNKEL (reference sequence). CDR3 sequence reads: CASSQDETSVSYEQYF. CDR3 DNA: TGTGCCAGCAGCCAAGATGAAACTAGCGTCTCCTACGAGCAGTACTTC.

This sequence joins TRBV7-9 and TRBJ1-3; a possible D gene is TRBD1 (6 bases). CDR3 length: 15 amino acids. V dropped 5 bases and J dropped 4 bases, with 15 bases sitting between them. Germline V gene data show CDR1 as SEHNR and CDR2 as FQNEAQ (reference sequence). The CDR3 spells CASSKQLDRGNTIYF. CDR3 nucleotides: TGTGCCAGCAGCAAACAACTCGACAGGGGAAACACCATATATTTT. Together with reference TRBV7-9 and TRBJ1-3, the CDR3 gives the full variable domain: DTGVSQNPRHKITKRGQNVTFRCDPISEHNRLYWYRQTLGQGPEFLTYFQNEAQLEKSRLLSDRFSAERPKGSFSTLEIQRTEQGDSAMYLCASSKQLDRGNTIYFGEGSWLTVV.

This chain connects TRBV5-1 to TRBJ2-1; TRBD1 might be the D (7 bases). The CDR3 runs 15 residues. Per germline, CDR1 SGHRS and CDR2 YFSETQ. V was pared by 4 bases and J by 8 bases, with 19 bases between. The DNA for the CDR3 is TGCGCCAGCAGCCCTACGGTGGAGGGGGCCCATGAGCAGTTCTTC. Translating gives CASSPTVEGAHEQFF.

This chain joins TRBV7-9 and TRBJ2-1, with D hard to call. Germline CDR1 and CDR2: SEHNR and FQNEAQ (reference sequence). V was cut by 5 bases and J by 12 bases, with 20 bases left in between. This CDR3 spans 14 amino acids. The CDR3: CASSPNGPLESQFF. CDR3 sequence (DNA): TGTGCCAGCAGCCCCAATGGGCCGCTCGAGTCGCAGTTCTTC.

The gene calls are TRBV9 and TRBJ1-2, with D possibly matching TRBD1 (6 bases). Trimming took 4 bases from V and 2 from J, leaving 15 bases between them. CDR1 is SGDLS and CDR2 is YYNGEE in the germline V gene. This CDR3 spans 15 amino acids. CDR3 in DNA: TGTGCCAGCAGCCTTACCACAGGGTCCAACTATGGCTACACCTTC. It translates to CASSLTTGSNYGYTF.

This clone was seen a single time. The genes are TRBV20-1 and TRBJ1-3; D is undetermined. Looked up from germline, CDR1 is DFQATT and CDR2 is SNEGSKA (reference sequence). The length of the CDR3 is 11 residues. Trimming stripped 5 bases from V and 8 bases from J, with 10 bases between. CDR3 in DNA: TGCAGTGCTCGGCGGAGTCACACCATATATTTT. Translation: CSARRSHTIYF.

This clone has ten or more counts. V gene TRBV19 combines with J gene TRBJ1-5; no firm D call. Germline values: CDR1 LNHDA, CDR2 SQIVND (reference sequence). Trimming removed 5 bases at V and 3 bases at J, with 20 bases between. The CDR3 has 17 residues. CDR3 in amino acids: CASSGIGTALANQPQHF. CDR3 coding DNA: TGTGCCAGTAGTGGGATCGGCACCGCACTAGCCAATCAGCCCCAGCATTTT.

V and J are TRBV7-9 and TRBJ1-2, with D possibly matching TRBD1 (6 bases). Trimming pared 5 bases from V and 6 bases from J, leaving 13 bases between. The CDR3 has 13 residues. The germline gives CDR1 SEHNR, CDR2 FQNEAQ (reference sequence). CDR3 sequence reads: CASSQGSGDGYTF. CDR3 in DNA: TGTGCCAGCAGCCAGGGGTCCGGGGATGGCTACACCTTC. Full variable domain (missing parts from reference TRBV7-9 and TRBJ1-2): DTGVSQNPRHKITKRGQNVTFRCDPISEHNRLYWYRQTLGQGPEFLTYFQNEAQLEKSRLLSDRFSAERPKGSFSTLEIQRTEQGDSAMYLCASSQGSGDGYTFGSGTRLTVV.

The V and J genes are TRBV6-5 and TRBJ1-6, with D perhaps matching TRBD1 (5 bases). V lost 0 bases to trimming and J lost 5 bases, with 8 bases between them. The CDR3 has 15 residues. Per the germline V gene, CDR1 is MNHEY and CDR2 is SVGAGI. The CDR3 here is CASSYSGLHNSPLHF. The CDR3, as DNA: TGTGCCAGCAGTTACTCGGGACTTCATAATTCACCCCTCCACTTT.

The chain is built from TRBV19 and TRBJ1-1; 11 bases agree with TRBD1. The CDR3 consists of 16 residues. J was trimmed by 4 bases and V by 7 bases; bases with no gene match: 11. The germline V gene encodes CDR1 LNHDA and CDR2 SQIVND (reference sequence). The CDR3 DNA reads TGTGCCAGTAAGGCCGGGACAGGGGGAAGGGGCACTGAAGCTTTCTTT. Translating it yields CASKAGTGGRGTEAFF.

This clone was counted between two and nine times. The chain uses TRBV6-7 and TRBJ1-5, with 8 nucleotides matching TRBD1. TRBV6-7 is an open reading frame, and its role is uncertain. Germline trimming cut 9 bases from V and 6 bases from J; bases unmatched to any gene: 4. The CDR3 covers 12 residues. As DNA, the CDR3 is TGTGCCAGTAGACAGGGGCCTCAGCCCCAGCATTTT. Its translation is CASRQGPQPQHF.

V usage is TRBV11-1 and J usage is TRBJ2-7; D possibly corresponds to TRBD2 (6 bases). The CDR3 is 14 amino acids. Germline loops: CDR1 SGHAT, CDR2 FQDESV (reference sequence). Trimming took 4 bases from V and 7 from J, leaving 17 bases between them. The CDR3 nucleotides are TGTGCCAGCAGCTCCCGGGACTCAGCCGTAGAGCAGTACTTC. Protein product: CASSSRDSAVEQYF.

The chain employs TRBV5-1 and TRBJ2-5; tentative D call: TRBD1 (6 bases). Trimming took 4 bases from V and 5 from J, leaving 15 bases between them. Germline lookup yields CDR1 SGHRS and CDR2 YFSETQ. This CDR3 spans 14 amino acids. The CDR3 DNA reads TGCGCCAGCAGCCCTAACAGGGTTGGGGAGACCCAGTACTTC. It translates to CASSPNRVGETQYF.

This clone appeared many times. The J gene is TRBJ2-5, the V gene TRBV5-4; TRBD1 matches at 9 bases. This CDR3 contains 14 residues. Germline loops: CDR1 SGHNT, CDR2 YYREEE (reference sequence). Germline trimming cut 4 bases from V and 4 bases from J; bases unmatched to any gene: 5. CDR3 residues: CASSTQGAGETQYF. CDR3 in DNA: TGTGCCAGCAGCACACAGGGGGCAGGAGAGACCCAGTACTTC.